What follows are 28 T cell receptor beta chains derived from one specimen sequenced in a study of technical replicates of blood from several donors. Sequencing used immunoSEQ multiplex PCR; TCRdb keeps in-frame clones, though not all of them. The sample records some 70,000 clones, roughly 92% being singletons. The material sequenced was T cells isolated from PBMCs. The receptor source for this set is a human donor in good health.

This clone was detected once. The rearrangement joins TRBV27 to TRBJ2-7; 10 bases agree with TRBD2. With V trimmed by 3 bases and J by 1 base, 3 bases remained unmatched. The germline CDR1 and CDR2 sequences are MNHEY and SMNVEV (reference sequence). CDR3 length equals 15 residues. CDR3 DNA: TGTGCCAGCAGTTTTGAACTAGCGGGATCCTACGAGCAGTACTTC. Encoded protein: CASSFELAGSYEQYF.

V gene TRBV6-1 combines with J gene TRBJ2-3; D may be TRBD1 (5 bases). The germline V gene encodes CDR1 MNHNS and CDR2 SASEGT. V lost 7 bases, J lost 2 bases, and 13 bases lay in between. The CDR3 length is 14 residues. The CDR3 coding sequence is TGTGCCAGCACCCAGGGAACCTACACAGATACGCAGTATTTT. Residues: CASTQGTYTDTQYF.

The V gene is TRBV6-5, the J gene TRBJ1-2; the D gene is possibly TRBD1 (6 bases). V was trimmed by 6 bases and J by 5 bases, leaving 13 bases between them. CDR3 size: 13 residues. Germline V CDR1 and CDR2: MNHEY, SVGAGI. The DNA for the CDR3 is TGTGCCAGCAGAGGACAGAAGTTATATGGCTACACCTTC. It specifies CASRGQKLYGYTF.

V and J are TRBV7-8 and TRBJ1-2; D is ambiguous. V was pared by 2 bases and J by 5 bases, with 9 bases between. The germline gives CDR1 SGHVS, CDR2 FQNEAQ. This CDR3 contains 13 residues. CDR3 nucleotide sequence: TGTGCCAGCAGCTTAAACAGCCATTATGGCTACACCTTC. Protein: CASSLNSHYGYTF.

The chain is built from TRBV5-6 and TRBJ2-4; TRBD2 is a possible D gene (5 bases). V lost 1 base, J lost 6 bases, and 11 bases lay in between. This CDR3 is 14 amino acids long. Germline V gives CDR1 SGHDT, CDR2 YYEEEE. In nucleotides, the CDR3 is TGTGCCAGCAGCTTGCGGACGGGGAGAAACATTCAGTACTTC. It translates to CASSLRTGRNIQYF.

DNA for the CDR3: TGTGCCATCGGGGACAGCTACAATGAGCAGTTCTTC. Its protein is CAIGDSYNEQFF. The chain joins TRBV10-3 to TRBJ2-1; 7 nucleotides align to TRBD1. The CDR3 runs to 12 residues. Germline loops: CDR1 ENHRY, CDR2 SYGVKD. Germline trimming cut 8 bases from V and 3 bases from J; bases unmatched to any gene: 1.

The V and J genes are TRBV9 and TRBJ1-1, with TRBD1 as a possible D gene (6 bases). Deletions cut 0 bases from V and 5 bases from J, with 11 bases between. The CDR3 loop spans 14 amino acids. In germline, CDR1 is SGDLS, CDR2 YYNGEE. CDR3 coding DNA: TGTGCCAGCAGCGTAGGGGCAGGGACAACTGAAGCTTTCTTT. Residues: CASSVGAGTTEAFF. The full variable domain, rest sourced from reference TRBV9 and TRBJ1-1, is DSGVTQTPKHLITATGQRVTLRCSPRSGDLSVYWYQQSLDQGLQFLIQYYNGEERAKGNILERFSAQQFPDLHSELNLSSLELGDSALYFCASSVGAGTTEAFFGQGTRLTVV.

The CDR3 here is CASSTVSGTYSGNTIYF. DNA of the CDR3: TGTGCCAGTAGTACGGTTTCAGGGACATACTCTGGAAACACCATATATTTT. V and J are TRBV19 and TRBJ1-3; the D gene is possibly TRBD1 (6 bases). The V and J ends lost 4 bases and 0 bases respectively, with 16 bases between them. The germline gives CDR1 LNHDA, CDR2 SQIVND (reference sequence). CDR3 length: 17 amino acids. The variable domain in full, completed from reference TRBV19 and TRBJ1-3, reads DGGITQSPKYLFRKEGQNVTLSCEQNLNHDAMYWYRQDPGQGLRLIYYSQIVNDFQKGDIAEGYSVSREKKESFPLTVTSAQKNPTAFYLCASSTVSGTYSGNTIYFGEGSWLTVV.

The table lists this clone with a count of one. V gene TRBV28 combines with J gene TRBJ2-3; TRBD2 aligns across 12 bases. The CDR3 is 15 residues long. Trimming removed 6 bases from V and 6 bases from J; junction bases left unmatched: 7. CDR1 and CDR2 (germline): MDHEN, SYDVKM. In nucleotides, the CDR3 is TGTGCCAGCAGCAGACTAGCGGGAGAGGTCGATACGCAGTATTTT. Translated: CASSRLAGEVDTQYF. Using reference TRBV28 and TRBJ2-3 for the parts outside the CDR3, the full variable domain is DVKVTQSSRYLVKRTGEKVFLECVQDMDHENMFWYRQDPGLGLRLIYFSYDVKMKEKGDIPEGYSVSREKKERFSLILESASTNQTSMYLCASSRLAGEVDTQYFGPGTRLTVL.

This clone was counted a single time. The CDR3 protein is CSVFSRYTDTQYF. The CDR3 coding sequence is TGCAGCGTATTTAGCAGATACACAGATACGCAGTATTTT. The V and J genes are TRBV29-1 and TRBJ2-3; no clear D gene. V dropped 6 bases and J dropped 2 bases, with 12 bases sitting between them. The CDR3 loop spans 13 amino acids. Germline V lookup: CDR1 SQVTM, CDR2 ANQGSEA.

V gene TRBV7-6 combines with J gene TRBJ2-5; D is undetermined. The germline gives CDR1 SGHVS, CDR2 FNYEAQ. CDR3 length: 11 residues. The V gene lost 5 bases and the J gene lost 1 base, with 2 bases spanning the gap. This chain's CDR3 is CASSLQETQYF. The DNA for the CDR3 is TGTGCCAGCAGCCTCCAAGAGACCCAGTACTTC. The full variable domain, completed using reference TRBV7-6 and TRBJ2-5, is GAGVSQSPRYKVTKRGQDVALRCDPISGHVSLYWYRQALGQGPEFLTYFNYEAQQDKSGLPNDRFSAERPEGSISTLTIQRTEQRDSAMYRCASSLQETQYFGPGTRLLVL.

The gene calls are TRBV7-9 and TRBJ2-1, with 10 bases fitting TRBD2. The trim removed 3 bases at V and 7 bases at J, leaving 12 bases unmatched. CDR3 length: 17 amino acids. Germline V gene sequence: CDR1 SEHNR, CDR2 FQNEAQ (reference sequence). This CDR3 is CASSLRTLAGDGNEQFF. The CDR3 nucleotides read TGTGCCAGCAGCTTGAGGACCCTAGCGGGAGACGGGAATGAGCAGTTCTTC.

V gene TRBV9 combines with J gene TRBJ2-7; TRBD2 aligns across 12 bases. Per germline, CDR1 SGDLS and CDR2 YYNGEE. This CDR3 region has 15 residues. Unmatched junction bases numbered 1, after V lost 0 bases and J lost 3 bases. The CDR3: CASSVGLAGVYEQYF. The CDR3 nucleotides read TGTGCCAGCAGCGTAGGACTAGCGGGAGTCTACGAGCAGTACTTC.

The rearrangement links TRBV6-6 to TRBJ2-1, with TRBD2 matching over 9 bases. The CDR3 has 14 residues. CDR1 MNHNY and CDR2 SVGAGI come from the germline V gene (reference sequence). With V trimmed by 10 bases and J by 4 bases, 8 bases remained unmatched. The DNA of the CDR3 is TGTGCCACCGACCCGGGACTAGCTTACAATGAGCAGTTCTTC. Protein: CATDPGLAYNEQFF.

The chain couples TRBV5-1 to TRBJ1-4; 7 positions match TRBD1. CDR1 and CDR2 (germline): SGHRS, YFSETQ. Unmatched junction bases numbered 3, after V lost 4 bases and J lost 0 bases. CDR3 length equals 15 residues. CDR3 coding DNA: TGCGCCAGCAGCGACAGGGAATCAACTAATGAAAAACTGTTTTTT. This encodes CASSDRESTNEKLFF.

The chain uses TRBV5-1 and TRBJ1-5; the D gene is possibly TRBD1 (5 bases). Germline CDR1 reads SGHRS; CDR2 reads YFSETQ. The CDR3 contains 14 residues. V shed 3 bases and J shed 4 bases, with 11 bases lying between them. The CDR3 nucleotides are TGCGCCAGCAGCTCTGGGGCAGGTAATCAGCCCCAGCATTTT. This sequence encodes CASSSGAGNQPQHF. The full variable domain, in which reference TRBV5-1 and TRBJ1-5 provide the parts outside the CDR3, is KAGVTQTPRYLIKTRGQQVTLSCSPISGHRSVSWYQQTPGQGLQFLFEYFSETQRNKGNFPGRFSGRQFSNSRSEMNVSTLELGDSALYLCASSSGAGNQPQHFGDGTRLSIL.

The CDR3 DNA sequence: TGTGCCAGCAGCTTGGGGACAGGGCCTGGGGCCAACGTCCTGACTTTC. Translation: CASSLGTGPGANVLTF. The chain uses TRBV13 and TRBJ2-6; 9 bases map to TRBD1. J was trimmed by 2 bases and V by 3 bases; bases with no gene match: 2. This CDR3 has 16 amino acids. Looked up from germline, CDR1 is PRHDT and CDR2 is FYEKMQ (reference sequence).

This sequence joins TRBV7-8 and TRBJ2-7, with D possibly matching TRBD2 (6 bases). The V gene's germline CDR1 is SGHVS and CDR2 FQNEAQ. Trimming stripped 1 base from V and 1 base from J, with 17 bases between. The CDR3 totals 17 residues. The CDR3 sequence is CASSLVDLGLGSYEQYF. The CDR3 DNA follows: TGTGCCAGCAGCTTAGTTGATCTGGGACTGGGGTCCTACGAGCAGTACTTC.

The chain links TRBV27 to TRBJ2-1, with a possible D match to TRBD2 (5 bases). Trimming shortened V by 6 bases and J by 8 bases, and 20 bases separated the two germline ends. Germline lookup yields CDR1 MNHEY and CDR2 SMNVEV (reference sequence). This CDR3 spans 15 amino acids. CDR3 nucleotide sequence: TGTGCCAGCAGCCCTCGGCGGGCGCATCAAGATGAGCAGTTCTTC. Protein product: CASSPRRAHQDEQFF.

The V call is TRBV5-4, the J call TRBJ2-7; D uncertain. The germline V gene encodes CDR1 SGHNT and CDR2 YYREEE (reference sequence). With 1 base removed from V and 3 bases from J, the gap between germline ends came to 5 bases. This CDR3 region has 12 residues. The CDR3: CASSLNSYEQYF. In DNA form, the CDR3 reads TGTGCCAGCAGCTTGAACAGCTACGAGCAGTACTTC.

V usage is TRBV7-8 and J usage is TRBJ2-1, with 10 bases lining up with TRBD1. This CDR3 has 15 residues. Germline V gene sequence: CDR1 SGHVS, CDR2 FQNEAQ. The ends lost 6 bases at V and 7 bases at J; junction bases unmatched: 9. This CDR3 is CASSLRDRGGNEQFF. In nucleotides, the CDR3 is TGTGCCAGCAGTCTCCGGGACAGGGGCGGGAATGAGCAGTTCTTC.

The chain combines TRBV11-1 with TRBJ1-2; 10 bases match TRBD1. Per the germline V gene, CDR1 is SGHAT and CDR2 is FQDESV (reference sequence). CDR3 length: 16 amino acids. With V trimmed by 5 bases and J by 4 bases, 10 bases remained unmatched. The CDR3 region is CASSRGQGQGSYGYTF. DNA of the CDR3: TGTGCCAGCAGCCGGGGACAGGGGCAAGGAAGCTATGGCTACACCTTC.

The CDR3, as DNA: TGCGCCAGCAGCTTTCCGGGACAGGGCTCCTACGAGCAGTACTTC. This encodes CASSFPGQGSYEQYF. This chain connects TRBV5-1 to TRBJ2-7; 9 bases fit TRBD1. Germline V lookup: CDR1 SGHRS, CDR2 YFSETQ. The J segment lost 0 bases and the V segment lost 2 bases, leaving 3 bases of the junction unmatched. CDR3 length: 15 residues.

The V and J genes are TRBV9 and TRBJ2-7; 7 bases align to TRBD2. From germline, CDR1 is SGDLS and CDR2 YYNGEE. The V and J ends lost 2 bases and 1 base, in that order; junction bases with no gene match: 3. This CDR3 is 14 amino acids long. CDR3 sequence: CASSVSGYSYEQYF. As DNA, the CDR3 is TGTGCCAGCAGCGTTAGCGGGTATTCCTACGAGCAGTACTTC.

The gene calls are TRBV19 and TRBJ1-2; 7 positions match TRBD1. Germline trimming cut 8 bases from V and 2 bases from J; bases unmatched to any gene: 14. The CDR3 contains 16 residues. Looked up from germline, CDR1 is LNHDA and CDR2 is SQIVND (reference sequence). CDR3: CASSNPPGQTNYGYTF. DNA for the CDR3: TGTGCCAGTTCTAACCCACCGGGACAGACCAACTATGGCTACACCTTC.

The V gene is TRBV4-3, the J gene TRBJ2-3, with 7 bases fitting TRBD2. The CDR3 length is 18 residues. Germline CDR1 reads LGHNA; CDR2 reads YSLEER. Germline trimming cut 0 bases from V and 3 bases from J; bases unmatched to any gene: 12. In DNA, the CDR3 is TGCGCCAGCAGCCAAGAACGTTGGGGGGAGGGCAATACAGATACGCAGTATTTT. Its translation is CASSQERWGEGNTDTQYF.

The chain links TRBV6-6 to TRBJ2-3; TRBD2 aligns across 11 bases. Germline CDR1 is MNHNY and CDR2 is SVGAGI (reference sequence). J lost 2 bases, V lost 4 bases, and 5 bases had no gene match. The CDR3 extends over 16 amino acids. The CDR3 protein is CASSSASGRYTDTQYF. The CDR3, as DNA: TGTGCCAGCAGTTCAGCTAGCGGGAGGTACACAGATACGCAGTATTTT.

The chain employs TRBV6-1 and TRBJ2-1, with D maybe TRBD2 (6 bases). The CDR3 extends over 12 amino acids. Trimming left V 9 bases short and J 7 bases short, with 13 bases between. The germline V gene has CDR1 MNHNS and CDR2 SASEGT. CDR3 bases: TGTGCCAGTCGACTAGACAGAAATGAGCAGTTCTTC. Its protein is CASRLDRNEQFF.